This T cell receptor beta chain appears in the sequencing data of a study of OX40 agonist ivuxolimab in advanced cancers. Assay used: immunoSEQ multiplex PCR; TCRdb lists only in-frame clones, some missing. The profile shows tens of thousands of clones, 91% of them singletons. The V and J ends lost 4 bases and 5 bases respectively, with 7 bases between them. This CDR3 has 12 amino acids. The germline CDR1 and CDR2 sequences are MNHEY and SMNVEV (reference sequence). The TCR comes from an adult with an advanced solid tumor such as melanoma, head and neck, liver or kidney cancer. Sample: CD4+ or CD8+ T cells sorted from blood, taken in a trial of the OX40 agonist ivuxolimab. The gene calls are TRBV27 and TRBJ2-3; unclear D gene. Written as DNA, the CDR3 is TGTGCCAGCAGTTCCCTCGGAGATACGCAGTATTTT. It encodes CASSSLGDTQYF.